Presented here are 18 T cell receptor beta chains from one specimen sequenced in a study of identical twins. TCRdb re-called the 5' RACE reads through MiXCR, storing one row per CDR3 protein. This table holds hundreds of thousands of distinct CDR3 sequences, under 10% found once. This sample also appeared in a second study, on yellow fever vaccine responses in identical twins.

The sequencing input was memory (CD45RO+) T cells sorted from blood. The receptors stem from a woman between 18 and 29 years old in good health.

This clonotype occurred many times. This sequence joins TRBV10-3 and TRBJ1-3; D uncertain. This CDR3 is built from 14 residues. Germline V gene lookup returns CDR1 ENHRY and CDR2 SYGVKD. V lost 0 bases and J 3 bases, leaving 6 bases between the germline ends. CDR3 DNA: TGTGCCATCAGTGAGTCTGGGAGTGGAAACACCATATATTTT. Its protein is CAISESGSGNTIYF.

This clonotype was picked up a small number of times. The chain joins TRBV29-1 to TRBJ1-1; the D is unclear. Between the trimmed V and J ends, which lost 8 bases and 1 base, there was a span of 14 bases. Per the germline V gene, CDR1 is SQVTM and CDR2 is ANQGSEA. The CDR3 has 13 residues. The CDR3 loop reads CSIWTGRNTEAFF. In nucleotides, the CDR3 is TGCAGCATCTGGACTGGAAGGAACACTGAAGCTTTCTTT.

Many counts were recorded for this clonotype. The rearrangement uses TRBV4-3 and TRBJ2-3; 8 nucleotides match TRBD2. Trimming at V came to 0 bases and at J to 7 bases, leaving 9 bases not matched to a gene. Germline V gives CDR1 LGHNA, CDR2 YSLEER. This CDR3 spans 16 amino acids. The CDR3 nucleotides read TGCGCCAGCAGCCAAGATCCCCAAGCGGGAGTTAATACGCAGTATTTT. Protein: CASSQDPQAGVNTQYF.

This clonotype was observed at least ten times. V is TRBV9 and J is TRBJ2-3, with 10 nucleotides matching TRBD1. Germline V gene sequence: CDR1 SGDLS, CDR2 YYNGEE. V trimming: 3 bases; J trimming: 1 base; junction bases outside the gene matches: 2. The CDR3 extends over 15 amino acids. This CDR3 reads CASSAGTGGTDTQYF. The CDR3, as DNA: TGTGCCAGCAGCGCCGGGACAGGGGGCACAGATACGCAGTATTTT.

This clonotype was observed a few times. This chain links TRBV20-1 with TRBJ2-1; 12 bases are shared with TRBD2. Per the germline V gene, CDR1 is DFQATT and CDR2 is SNEGSKA (reference sequence). V dropped 2 bases and J dropped 5; count of bases not matched to a gene: 4. CDR3 length: 15 residues. The CDR3 DNA sequence: TGCAGTGCTAGACAACTAGCGGGGGGCCACAATGAGCAGTTCTTC. It translates to CSARQLAGGHNEQFF.

In its sample, this clonotype was seen a few times. This chain uses TRBV12-3 or TRBV12-4 with TRBJ2-7, with 7 bases fitting TRBD2. The V gene end was trimmed by 3 bases and the J gene end by 2 bases; junction bases not matched to a gene: 7. CDR3 length equals 15 residues. CDR3 protein: CASSFGGVFAYEQYF. The DNA of the CDR3 is TGTGCCAGCAGTTTTGGGGGGGTATTCGCCTACGAGCAGTACTTC.

The V and J genes are TRBV2 and TRBJ2-7; a possible D gene is TRBD2 (6 bases). This CDR3 spans 16 amino acids. V dropped 7 bases and J dropped 5 bases, with 24 bases sitting between them. Germline-derived CDR1 and CDR2 are SNHLY and FYNNEI. CDR3 nucleotides: TGTGCCAGCATGGGGGGTGGCGTGACTTGGGACCACGAGCAGTACTTC. This sequence encodes CASMGGGVTWDHEQYF. The whole variable domain, filled in from reference TRBV2 and TRBJ2-7, reads EPEVTQTPSHQVTQMGQEVILRCVPISNHLYFYWYRQILGQKVEFLVSFYNNEISEKSEIFDDQFSVERPDGSNFTLKIRSTKLEDSAMYFCASMGGGVTWDHEQYFGPGTRLTVT.

The chain is built from TRBV6-1 and TRBJ2-6; a possible D gene is TRBD1 (5 bases). V shed 0 bases and J shed 1 base, with 7 bases lying between them. The CDR3 covers 16 residues. Looked up from germline, CDR1 is MNHNS and CDR2 is SASEGT. The CDR3 loop is CASSEAQGSGANVLTF. The CDR3 coding sequence is TGTGCCAGCAGTGAAGCGCAGGGATCTGGGGCCAACGTCCTGACTTTC.

As concerns this clonotype: The junction departs from the called germline gene at one end, perhaps through a read error. The chain joins TRBV7-7 to TRBJ2-2; D could derive from TRBD1 or TRBD2 (5 bases each). The CDR3 sequence is 16 residues long. The V gene's germline CDR1 is SSHAT and CDR2 FNYEAQ (reference sequence). CDR3 nucleotides: TGTGCTAGCAGCCCCTCGGGGCAGATAGGCACCGGGGAGCTGTTTTTT. Amino acids: CASSPSGQIGTGELFF.

This clonotype was counted ten times or more. The chain carries TRBV20-1 and TRBJ2-1, with 9 positions matching TRBD2. The CDR3 has 15 amino acids. V gave up 6 bases and J gave up 4 bases; unmatched junction bases: 10. CDR1 is DFQATT and CDR2 is SNEGSKA in the germline V gene (reference sequence). The CDR3 nucleotides are TGCAGTGCCATCATCGCGCGGGAGGGATACAATGAGCAGTTCTTC. Residues: CSAIIAREGYNEQFF.

This rearrangement joins TRBV4-1 to TRBJ2-7, with 8 bases matching TRBD2. This CDR3 is built from 17 residues. CDR1 and CDR2 (germline): MGHRA, YSYEKL. Germline trimming cut 4 bases from V and 0 bases from J; bases unmatched to any gene: 11. The CDR3: CASSLGGAGGSSYEQYF. CDR3 DNA sequence: TGCGCCAGCAGCCTGGGTGGCGCGGGAGGTAGCTCCTACGAGCAGTACTTC.

This clonotype was seen at least ten times. V is TRBV15 and J is TRBJ1-6; TRBD1 matches at 8 bases. CDR3 length: 17 residues. Trimming at V came to 2 bases and at J to 2 bases, leaving 5 bases not matched to a gene. CDR1 is LNHNV and CDR2 is YYDKDF in the germline V gene (reference sequence). This CDR3 is CATSRRTGTTYNSPLHF. The CDR3 DNA sequence: TGTGCCACCAGCAGACGGACAGGGACGACCTATAATTCACCCCTCCACTTT.

This clonotype was counted at least ten times. The rearrangement joins TRBV27 to TRBJ2-1; D is possibly TRBD2 (6 bases). Between the trimmed V and J ends, which lost 8 bases and 8 bases, there was a span of 10 bases. The CDR3 covers 11 residues. From germline, CDR1 is MNHEY and CDR2 SMNVEV (reference sequence). CDR3 region: CASVGRHEQFF. The DNA for the CDR3 is TGTGCCAGCGTCGGGAGACATGAGCAGTTCTTC.

This clonotype was observed at least ten times. The chain recombines TRBV29-1 with TRBJ2-5; TRBD1 aligns across 9 bases. Germline V gives CDR1 SQVTM, CDR2 ANQGSEA. V was clipped by 6 bases and J by 2 bases; unmatched bases: 7. There are 14 residues in the CDR3. The CDR3 DNA reads as TGCAGCGTCCAGCCCGGACAGGGGCAAGAGACCCAGTACTTC. Residues: CSVQPGQGQETQYF.

The rearrangement joins TRBV30 to TRBJ2-7; D gene uncertain. V lost 2 bases to trimming and J lost 3 bases, with 5 bases between them. CDR3 size: 11 residues. Germline CDR1 GTSNPN, CDR2 SVGIG (reference sequence). In nucleotides, the CDR3 is TGTGCCTGGAGTTGGGGCTACGAGCAGTACTTC. Amino acids: CAWSWGYEQYF.

The rearrangement uses TRBV27 and TRBJ1-2; D is ambiguous. Trimming stripped 3 bases from V and 8 bases from J, with 13 bases between. CDR1 and CDR2 (germline): MNHEY, SMNVEV (reference sequence). The CDR3 is 13 residues long. CDR3 sequence (DNA): TGTGCCAGCAGTTTTTCAGGAATTCGAGGCTACACCTTC. It translates to CASSFSGIRGYTF.

This chain links TRBV6-1 with TRBJ2-4; a weak D match, TRBD1 (6 bases). CDR3 size: 15 residues. The germline V gene encodes CDR1 MNHNS and CDR2 SASEGT. Trimming removed 3 bases from V and 3 bases from J, with 12 bases in between. CDR3 nucleotides: TGTGCCAGCAGTGACGGACAGCAAGTCAAAAACATTCAGTACTTC. This translates into CASSDGQQVKNIQYF.

This clonotype has ten or more counts. In DNA, the CDR3 is TGCGCCAGCAGAAACGGAGAGACCCAGTACTTC. Translating it yields CASRNGETQYF. The chain links TRBV5-1 to TRBJ2-5; D uncertain. V shed 5 bases and J shed 4 bases, with 6 bases lying between them. This CDR3 has 11 amino acids. Germline assignment: CDR1 SGHRS and CDR2 YFSETQ.